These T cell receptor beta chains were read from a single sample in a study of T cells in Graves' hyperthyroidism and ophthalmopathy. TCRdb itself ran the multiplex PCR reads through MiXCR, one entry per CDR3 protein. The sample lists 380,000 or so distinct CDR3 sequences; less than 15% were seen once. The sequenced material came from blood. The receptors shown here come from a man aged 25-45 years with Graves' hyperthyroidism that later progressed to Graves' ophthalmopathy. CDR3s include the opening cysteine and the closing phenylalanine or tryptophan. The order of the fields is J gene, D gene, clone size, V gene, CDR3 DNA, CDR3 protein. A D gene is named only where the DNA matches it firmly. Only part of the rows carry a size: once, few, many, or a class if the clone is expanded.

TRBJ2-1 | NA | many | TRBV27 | TGTGCCAGCAGTTCCCCCTCGGCAGCTGCGGGGAATGAGCAGTTCTTC | CASSSPSAAAGNEQFF
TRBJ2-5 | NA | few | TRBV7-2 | TGTGCCAGCAGCCCACAGGACTTC | CASSPQDF
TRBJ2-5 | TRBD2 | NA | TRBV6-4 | TGTGCCAGCAGTATCGAGCTAGCGGGGGCCCAAGAGACCCAGTACTTC | CASSIELAGAQETQYF
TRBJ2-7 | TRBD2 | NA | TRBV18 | TGTGCCAGCTCACCTTTAACTAGCGGGCTAACCTACGAGCAGTACTTC | CASSPLTSGLTYEQYF
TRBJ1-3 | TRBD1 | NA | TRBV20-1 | TGCGGTGCTAGAGACAGGGTCGGAAACACCATATATTTT | CGARDRVGNTIYF
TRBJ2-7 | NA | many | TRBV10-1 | TGCGCCAGCATATACGGGACGCCCAACTCGTGCGAGCAGTACTTC | CASIYGTPNSCEQYF
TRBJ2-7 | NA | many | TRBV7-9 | TGTGCCAGCAGCTTAGATGCAGGGATCAACGAGCAGTACTTC | CASSLDAGINEQYF
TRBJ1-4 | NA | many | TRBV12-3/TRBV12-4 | TGTGCCAGCAGTGTGGGGGAAAAACTGTTTTTT | CASSVGEKLFF
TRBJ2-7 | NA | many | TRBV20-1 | TGCAGTGCCCAAAGTCTAGGTCTATCCTACGAGCAGTACTTC | CSAQSLGLSYEQYF
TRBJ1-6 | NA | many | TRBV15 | TGTGCCACCAGCAGAGATAGAGAGAAATTCTCACCCCTCCACTTT | CATSRDREKFSPLHF
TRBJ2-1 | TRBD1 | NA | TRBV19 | TGTGCCAGTAGGCAACAGGGGGGTTCCTACGATGAGCAGTTCTTC | CASRQQGGSYDEQFF
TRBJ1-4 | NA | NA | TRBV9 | TGTGCCAGCAGCGTGGGGGGACGGGGAGAAAAACTGTTTTTT | CASSVGGRGEKLFF
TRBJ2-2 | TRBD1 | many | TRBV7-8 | TGTGCCAGCAGCTTAGCAGTGACAGGGTACATCGGGGAGCTGTTTTTT | CASSLAVTGYIGELFF
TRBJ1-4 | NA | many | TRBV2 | TGTGCCACCCTCTGGATGCCTGGGGAAAAACTGTTTTTT | CATLWMPGEKLFF
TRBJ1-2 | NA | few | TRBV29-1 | TGCAGCGTTGATTGGGAATCAAACTATGGCTACACCTTC | CSVDWESNYGYTF
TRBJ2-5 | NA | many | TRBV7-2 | TGTGCCAGCAGCCCCTCAGGGGCAGAGACCCAGTACTTC | CASSPSGAETQYF
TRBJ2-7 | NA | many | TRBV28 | TGTGCCAGCAGTTTAGGGGTCGCCGGGTTCCACGAGCAGTACTTC | CASSLGVAGFHEQYF
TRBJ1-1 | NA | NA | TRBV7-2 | TGTGCCAGCAGCTTAGCGGGGGGGCTAACTGAAGCTTTCTTT | CASSLAGGLTEAFF
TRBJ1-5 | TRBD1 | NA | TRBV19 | TGTGCCAGTAGTACCCTCCGGACAGGCCTCAATCAGCCCCAGCATTTT | CASSTLRTGLNQPQHF
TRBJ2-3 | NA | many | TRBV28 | TGTGCCAGCAGAATGGGGGAGAGCACAGATACGCAGTATTTT | CASRMGESTDTQYF
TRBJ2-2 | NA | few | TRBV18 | TGTGCCAGCTCACCAGGGGTCCCTGCGAGAACCGGGGAGCTGTTTTTT | CASSPGVPARTGELFF
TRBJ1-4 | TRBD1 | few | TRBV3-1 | TGTGCCAGCACCACAGGGGGTTATGAAAAACTGTTTTTT | CASTTGGYEKLFF